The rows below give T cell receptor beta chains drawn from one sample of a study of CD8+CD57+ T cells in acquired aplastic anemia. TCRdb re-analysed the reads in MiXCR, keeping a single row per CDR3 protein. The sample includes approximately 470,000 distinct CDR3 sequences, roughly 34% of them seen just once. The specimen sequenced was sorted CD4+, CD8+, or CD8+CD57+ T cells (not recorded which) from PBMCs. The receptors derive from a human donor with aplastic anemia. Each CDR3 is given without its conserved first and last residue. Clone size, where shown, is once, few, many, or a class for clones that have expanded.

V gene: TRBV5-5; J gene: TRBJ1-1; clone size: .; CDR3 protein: ASSLAGPGDTEAF
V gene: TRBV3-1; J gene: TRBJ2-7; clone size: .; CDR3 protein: ASSQVGRESYEQY
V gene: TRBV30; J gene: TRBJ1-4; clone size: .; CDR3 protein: AWSAHRTGNEKLF
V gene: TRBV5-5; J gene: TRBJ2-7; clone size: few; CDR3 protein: ASSLVQRGGAEQY
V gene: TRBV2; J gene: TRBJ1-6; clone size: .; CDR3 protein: ASSLDDRVNSPLH
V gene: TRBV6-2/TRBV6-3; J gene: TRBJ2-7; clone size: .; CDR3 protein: ASREGTELREQY
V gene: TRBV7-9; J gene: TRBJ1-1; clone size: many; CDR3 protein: ASSYTTTEAF
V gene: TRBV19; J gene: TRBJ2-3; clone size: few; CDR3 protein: ASRAGGQSDTQY
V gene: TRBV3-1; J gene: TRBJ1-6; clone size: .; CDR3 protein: ASSQNIGTADSPLH
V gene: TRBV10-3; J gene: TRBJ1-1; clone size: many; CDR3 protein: AISDPTGGLGLNTEAF
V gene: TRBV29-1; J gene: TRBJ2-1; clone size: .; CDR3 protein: SVDSRNEQF
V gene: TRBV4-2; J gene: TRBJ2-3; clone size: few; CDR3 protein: ASSQAQGRITDTQY
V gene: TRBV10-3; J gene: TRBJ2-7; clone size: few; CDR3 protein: ASSEERELSYEQY
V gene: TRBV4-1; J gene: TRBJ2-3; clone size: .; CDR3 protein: ASSQLASSETDTQY
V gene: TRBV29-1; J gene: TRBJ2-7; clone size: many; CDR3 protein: SVSGGGPYEQY
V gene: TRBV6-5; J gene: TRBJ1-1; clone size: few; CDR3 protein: ASSPAAEAAF
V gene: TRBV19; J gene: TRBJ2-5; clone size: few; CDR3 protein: ASSTGTSGGAGLETQY
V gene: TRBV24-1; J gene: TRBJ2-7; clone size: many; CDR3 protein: ATLDWTRANSYEQY
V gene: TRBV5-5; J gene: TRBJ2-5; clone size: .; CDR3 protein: ASSSSLREETQY
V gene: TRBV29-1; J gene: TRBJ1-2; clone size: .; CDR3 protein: SVSRGAPYGYT
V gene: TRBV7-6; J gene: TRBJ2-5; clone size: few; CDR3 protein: ASSSIRTTQETQY
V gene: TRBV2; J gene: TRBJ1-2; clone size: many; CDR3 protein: ASRVGGLAYGYT
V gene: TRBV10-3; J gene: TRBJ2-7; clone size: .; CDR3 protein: ASSPPTGTYEQY
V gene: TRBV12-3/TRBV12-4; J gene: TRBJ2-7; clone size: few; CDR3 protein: ASSLGFWGNRDEQY
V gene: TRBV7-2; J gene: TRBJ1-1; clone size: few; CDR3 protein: ASLGQWNTEAF
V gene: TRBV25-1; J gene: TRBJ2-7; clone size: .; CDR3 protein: ASSGEGQPYEQY
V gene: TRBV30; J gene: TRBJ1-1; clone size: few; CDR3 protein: AWSVDSNTEAF
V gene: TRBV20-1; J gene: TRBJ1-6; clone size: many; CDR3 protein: SGAASNAYNSPLH
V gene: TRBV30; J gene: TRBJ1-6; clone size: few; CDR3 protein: AWSVSRRIGTLH
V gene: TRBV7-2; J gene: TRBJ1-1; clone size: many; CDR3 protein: ASSLETAEAF
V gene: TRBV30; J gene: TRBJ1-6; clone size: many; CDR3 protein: AWSVRSPLH
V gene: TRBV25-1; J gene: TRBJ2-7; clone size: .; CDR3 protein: ASSEPGTSSYEQY
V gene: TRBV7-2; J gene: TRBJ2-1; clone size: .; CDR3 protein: ASSYDRVQF
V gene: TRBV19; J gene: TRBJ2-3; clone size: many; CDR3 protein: ASRSPGDTDTQY
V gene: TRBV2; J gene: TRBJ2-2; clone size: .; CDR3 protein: ASSRGRGGTGELF
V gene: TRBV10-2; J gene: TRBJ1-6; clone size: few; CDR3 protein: ASTDRGRNSPLH
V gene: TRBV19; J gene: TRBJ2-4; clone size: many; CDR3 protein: ASSEGGAKNIQY
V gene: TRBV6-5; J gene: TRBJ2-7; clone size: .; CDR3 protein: ASSYSNQESFF
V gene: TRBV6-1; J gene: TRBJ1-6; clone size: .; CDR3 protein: ASSPDRVTSPLH
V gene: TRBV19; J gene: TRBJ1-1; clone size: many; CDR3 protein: ASSTLGREGKAEAF
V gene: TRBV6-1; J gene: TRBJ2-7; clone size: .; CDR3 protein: ASSHGSGYEQY
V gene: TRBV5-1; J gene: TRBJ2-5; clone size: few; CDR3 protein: ASSSMGTAQETQY
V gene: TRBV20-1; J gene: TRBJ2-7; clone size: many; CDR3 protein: SAAGRDRYYEQY
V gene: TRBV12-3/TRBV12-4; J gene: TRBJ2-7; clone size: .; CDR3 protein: ATLDSPRSYEQY
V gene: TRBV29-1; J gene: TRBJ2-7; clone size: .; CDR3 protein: SVDQGTGYEQY
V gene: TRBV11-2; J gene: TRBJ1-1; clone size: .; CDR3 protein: ASSPIRAGAMNTEAF
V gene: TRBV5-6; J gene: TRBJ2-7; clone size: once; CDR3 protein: ASSLGTGLSYEQY
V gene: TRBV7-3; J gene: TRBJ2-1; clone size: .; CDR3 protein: ASSDSGYNEQF
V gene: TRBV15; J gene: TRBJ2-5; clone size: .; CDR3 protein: ATSRSNRPTDQETQY
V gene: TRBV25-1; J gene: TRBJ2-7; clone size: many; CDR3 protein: ASSELTGGADSYEQY
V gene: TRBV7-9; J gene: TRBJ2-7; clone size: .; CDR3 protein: ASSPAGFEQY
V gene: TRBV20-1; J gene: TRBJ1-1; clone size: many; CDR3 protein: SARLNTEAF
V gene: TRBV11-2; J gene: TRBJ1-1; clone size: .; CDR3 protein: ASSLDGRSNTEAF